This is a list of T cell receptor beta chains from one sample in a study of T-cell reconstitution after alpha-beta-depleted transplantation in children. TCRdb fed the PCR reads into MiXCR, producing one record per CDR3 protein. The sample shows about 600,000 distinct CDR3 sequences, more than 20% of them seen only once. Sample: PBMCs, mostly from graft donor cells, taken 360 days after TCRalphabeta/CD19-depleted stem cell transplant. The receptors shown here come from a boy under three years old who had a stem cell transplant for acute myeloid leukemia, so the T cells may come from the graft donor. Each CDR3 is given with its conserved first and last residue. A D gene is named only where the DNA matches it firmly. The listing skips clone size in some rows; elsewhere it reads once, few, many or a size class.

size	V	J	D	CDR3	DNA
-	TRBV6-6	TRBJ2-2	-	CASSYVYRGELFF	TGTGCCAGCAGTTACGTGTACAGGGGGGAGCTGTTTTTT
many	TRBV5-1	TRBJ1-1	-	CASSLETGNTEAFF	TGCGCCAGCAGCTTGGAGACAGGGAACACTGAAGCTTTCTTT
few	TRBV20-1	TRBJ2-1	-	CSAPVPRGPYNEQFF	TGCAGTGCCCCGGTACCACGCGGCCCCTACAATGAGCAGTTCTTC
many	TRBV20-1	TRBJ2-3	-	CSAPFRGTDTQYF	TGCAGTGCTCCGTTCAGGGGAACAGATACGCAGTATTTT
-	TRBV5-1	TRBJ2-3	TRBD1	CASTYRGGTDTQYF	TGCGCCAGCACGTACAGGGGAGGCACAGATACGCAGTATTTT
few	TRBV6-1	TRBJ2-3	TRBD1	CASSRDRGYDTQYF	TGTGCCAGCAGTAGGGACAGGGGATATGATACGCAGTATTTT
many	TRBV14	TRBJ2-3	-	CASSQDFTDTQYF	TGTGCCAGCAGCCAAGACTTTACAGATACGCAGTATTTT
many	TRBV20-1	TRBJ1-2	-	CSANAGVHYGYTF	TGCAGTGCTAATGCGGGGGTTCACTATGGCTACACCTTC
many	TRBV28	TRBJ1-5	TRBD1	CASSLLGQENSNQPQHF	TGTGCCAGCAGTTTACTGGGACAGGAAAATAGCAATCAGCCCCAGCATTTT
many	TRBV20-1	TRBJ2-1	-	CSASLSLGSWYNEQFF	TGCAGTGCTAGCTTGTCTCTAGGCTCTTGGTACAATGAGCAGTTCTTC
once	TRBV11-1	TRBJ2-1	-	CASRLRSSYNEQFF	TGTGCCAGCAGACTTAGGTCCTCCTACAATGAGCAGTTCTTC
-	TRBV12-3/TRBV12-4	TRBJ2-1	TRBD2	CASSLSSGGPGEQFF	TGTGCCAGCAGTTTAAGTAGCGGGGGGCCAGGTGAGCAGTTCTTC
few	TRBV12-3/TRBV12-4	TRBJ1-1	TRBD1	CASSLSGQGVTEAFF	TGTGCCAGCAGTTTAAGCGGACAGGGGGTCACTGAAGCTTTCTTT
few	TRBV7-2	TRBJ2-3	-	CASSLQPYGAQYF	TGTGCCAGCAGCTTGCAACCCTATGGGGCGCAGTATTTT
many	TRBV7-6	TRBJ2-5	-	CASNSLIGLQTQYF	TGTGCCAGCAATTCTCTGATCGGACTACAGACCCAGTACTTC
-	TRBV11-3	TRBJ1-6	-	CASSPRGTANSPLHF	TGTGCCAGCAGCCCCCGGGGGACGGCTAATTCACCCCTCCACTTT
once	TRBV9	TRBJ2-3	TRBD2	CASSVGTSPDTQYF	TGTGCCAGCAGCGTCGGGACTAGCCCCGATACGCAGTATTTT
-	TRBV20-1	TRBJ2-1	-	CSAIQRVRDNEQFF	TGCAGTGCTATACAGAGGGTTAGAGACAATGAGCAGTTCTTC
-	TRBV11-2	TRBJ2-4	-	CASSLGQLAKNIQYF	TGTGCCAGCAGCTTAGGACAGCTAGCCAAAAACATTCAGTACTTC
many	TRBV29-1	TRBJ2-3	-	CSVVESSTDTQYF	TGCAGCGTTGTGGAATCTAGCACAGATACGCAGTATTTT
many	TRBV29-1	TRBJ2-5	-	CSDRRDIQETQYF	TGCAGCGATCGCCGGGACATCCAAGAGACCCAGTACTTC
few	TRBV5-1	TRBJ2-2	-	CASSFQSTNTGELFF	TGCGCCAGCAGCTTCCAGTCTACGAACACCGGGGAGCTGTTTTTT
many	TRBV20-1	TRBJ2-3	TRBD2	CSVLPGGNPLDTQYF	TGCAGTGTTCTCCCCGGGGGGAATCCGCTAGATACGCAGTATTTT
-	TRBV29-1	TRBJ2-5	TRBD1	CSVETGTVRETQYF	TGCAGCGTCGAGACAGGGACGGTAAGAGAGACCCAGTACTTC
-	TRBV21-1	TRBJ2-5	-	CASSNQGQETQYF	TGTGCCAGCAGCAACCAGGGCCAAGAGACCCAGTACTTC